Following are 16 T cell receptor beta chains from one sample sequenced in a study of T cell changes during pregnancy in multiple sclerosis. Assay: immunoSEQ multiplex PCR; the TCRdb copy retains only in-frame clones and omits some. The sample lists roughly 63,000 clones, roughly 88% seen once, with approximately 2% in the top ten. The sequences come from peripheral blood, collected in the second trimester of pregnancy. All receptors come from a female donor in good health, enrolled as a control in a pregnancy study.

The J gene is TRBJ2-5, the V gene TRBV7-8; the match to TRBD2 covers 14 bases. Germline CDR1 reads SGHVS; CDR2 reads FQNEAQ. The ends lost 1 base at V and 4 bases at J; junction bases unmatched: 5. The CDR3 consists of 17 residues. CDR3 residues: CASSLGPGLAGGETQYF. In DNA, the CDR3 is TGTGCCAGCAGCTTAGGACCTGGACTAGCGGGAGGAGAGACCCAGTACTTC.

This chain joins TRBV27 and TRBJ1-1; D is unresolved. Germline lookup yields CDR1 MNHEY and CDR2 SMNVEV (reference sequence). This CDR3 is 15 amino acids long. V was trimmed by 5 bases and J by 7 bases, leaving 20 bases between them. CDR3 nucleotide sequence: TGTGCCAGCAGTCCATACCTAACTCAGGTCGGTGAAGCTTTCTTT. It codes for CASSPYLTQVGEAFF.

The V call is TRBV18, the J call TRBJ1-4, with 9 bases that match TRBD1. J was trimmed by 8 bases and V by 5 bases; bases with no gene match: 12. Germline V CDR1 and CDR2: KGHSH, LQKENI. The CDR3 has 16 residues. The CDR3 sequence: CASSVTTGGAREKLFF. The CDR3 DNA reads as TGTGCCAGCTCAGTGACTACAGGGGGCGCCCGGGAAAAACTGTTTTTT.

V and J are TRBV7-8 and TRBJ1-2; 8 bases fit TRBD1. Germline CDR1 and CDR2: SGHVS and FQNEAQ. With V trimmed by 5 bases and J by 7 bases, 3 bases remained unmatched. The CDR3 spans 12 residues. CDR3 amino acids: CASSRDRLGYTF. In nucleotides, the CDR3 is TGTGCCAGCAGCAGGGACAGGCTTGGCTACACCTTC.

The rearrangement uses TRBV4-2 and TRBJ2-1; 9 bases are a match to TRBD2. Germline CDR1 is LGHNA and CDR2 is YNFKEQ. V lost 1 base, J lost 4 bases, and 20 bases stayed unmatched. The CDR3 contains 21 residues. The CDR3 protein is CASSQASSGPRLAGPYNEQFF. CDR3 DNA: TGTGCCAGCAGCCAAGCTTCTTCGGGTCCTCGGCTAGCGGGGCCTTACAATGAGCAGTTCTTC.

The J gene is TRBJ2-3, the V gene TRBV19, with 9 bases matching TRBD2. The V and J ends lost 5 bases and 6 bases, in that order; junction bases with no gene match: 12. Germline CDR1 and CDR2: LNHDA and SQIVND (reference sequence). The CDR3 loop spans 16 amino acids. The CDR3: CASSPVSSGGRDTQYF. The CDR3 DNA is TGTGCCAGTAGTCCCGTTAGTAGCGGGGGCAGGGATACGCAGTATTTT.

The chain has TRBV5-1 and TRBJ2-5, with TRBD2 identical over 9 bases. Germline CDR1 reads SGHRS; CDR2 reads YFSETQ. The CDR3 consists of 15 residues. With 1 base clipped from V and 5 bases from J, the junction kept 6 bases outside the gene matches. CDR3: CASSLLAGVLETQYF. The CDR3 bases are TGCGCCAGCAGCTTGTTAGCGGGAGTACTTGAGACCCAGTACTTC.

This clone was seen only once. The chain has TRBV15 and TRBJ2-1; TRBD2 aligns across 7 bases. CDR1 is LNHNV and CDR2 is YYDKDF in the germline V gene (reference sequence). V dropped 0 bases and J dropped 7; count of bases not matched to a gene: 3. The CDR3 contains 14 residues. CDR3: CATSRDGLENEQFF. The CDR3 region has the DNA TGTGCCACCAGCAGAGATGGACTAGAAAATGAGCAGTTCTTC.

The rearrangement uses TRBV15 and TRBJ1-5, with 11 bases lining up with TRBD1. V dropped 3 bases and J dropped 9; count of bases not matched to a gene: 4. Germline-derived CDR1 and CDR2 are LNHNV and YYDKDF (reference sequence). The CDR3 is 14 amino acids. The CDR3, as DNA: TGTGCCACCAGCAGCGGACAGGGGGCTTGGCCCCAGCATTTT. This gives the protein CATSSGQGAWPQHF.

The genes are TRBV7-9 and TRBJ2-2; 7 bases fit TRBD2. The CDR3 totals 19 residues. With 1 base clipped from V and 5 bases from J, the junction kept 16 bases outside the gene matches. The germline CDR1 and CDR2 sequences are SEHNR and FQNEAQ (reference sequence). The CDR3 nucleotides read TGTGCCAGCAGCTTAGGTCTACATTGGAGGGAGGGCCTAACCGGGGAGCTGTTTTTT. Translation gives CASSLGLHWREGLTGELFF.

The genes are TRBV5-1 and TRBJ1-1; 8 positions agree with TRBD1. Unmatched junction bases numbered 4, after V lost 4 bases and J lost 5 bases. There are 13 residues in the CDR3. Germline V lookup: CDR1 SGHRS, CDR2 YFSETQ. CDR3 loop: CASSPDRATEAFF. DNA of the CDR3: TGCGCCAGCAGCCCGGACAGGGCAACTGAAGCTTTCTTT. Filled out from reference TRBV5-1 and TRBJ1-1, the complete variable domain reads KAGVTQTPRYLIKTRGQQVTLSCSPISGHRSVSWYQQTPGQGLQFLFEYFSETQRNKGNFPGRFSGRQFSNSRSEMNVSTLELGDSALYLCASSPDRATEAFFGQGTRLTVV.

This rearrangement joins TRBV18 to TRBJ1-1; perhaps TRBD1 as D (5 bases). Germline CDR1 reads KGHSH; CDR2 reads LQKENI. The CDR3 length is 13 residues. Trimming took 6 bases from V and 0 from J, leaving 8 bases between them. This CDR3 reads CASSPGVNTEAFF. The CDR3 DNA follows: TGTGCCAGCTCCCCGGGGGTGAACACTGAAGCTTTCTTT.

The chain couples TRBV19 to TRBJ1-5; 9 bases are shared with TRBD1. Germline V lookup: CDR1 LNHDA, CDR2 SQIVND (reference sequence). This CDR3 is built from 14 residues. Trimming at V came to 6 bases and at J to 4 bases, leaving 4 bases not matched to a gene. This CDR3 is CASSQQGANQPQHF. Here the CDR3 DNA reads TGTGCCAGTAGCCAACAGGGGGCTAATCAGCCCCAGCATTTT.

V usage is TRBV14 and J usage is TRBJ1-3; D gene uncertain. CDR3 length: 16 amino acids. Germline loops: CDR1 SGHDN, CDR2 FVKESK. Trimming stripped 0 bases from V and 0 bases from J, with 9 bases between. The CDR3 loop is CASSQDSRSSGNTIYF. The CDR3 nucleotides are TGTGCCAGCAGCCAAGATTCTCGGAGCTCTGGAAACACCATATATTTT.

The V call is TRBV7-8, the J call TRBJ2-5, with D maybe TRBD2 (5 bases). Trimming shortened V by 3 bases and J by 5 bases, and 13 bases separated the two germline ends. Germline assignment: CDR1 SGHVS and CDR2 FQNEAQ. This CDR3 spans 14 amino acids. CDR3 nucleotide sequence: TGTGCCAGCAGCTTTAACCGGGGAATCGAGACCCAGTACTTC. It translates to CASSFNRGIETQYF.

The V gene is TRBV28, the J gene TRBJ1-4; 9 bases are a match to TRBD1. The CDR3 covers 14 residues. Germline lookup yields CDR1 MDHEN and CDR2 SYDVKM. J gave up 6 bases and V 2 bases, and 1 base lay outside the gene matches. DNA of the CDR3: TGTGCCAGCAGTTTAACAGGGGGCTATGAAAAACTGTTTTTT. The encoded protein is CASSLTGGYEKLFF.